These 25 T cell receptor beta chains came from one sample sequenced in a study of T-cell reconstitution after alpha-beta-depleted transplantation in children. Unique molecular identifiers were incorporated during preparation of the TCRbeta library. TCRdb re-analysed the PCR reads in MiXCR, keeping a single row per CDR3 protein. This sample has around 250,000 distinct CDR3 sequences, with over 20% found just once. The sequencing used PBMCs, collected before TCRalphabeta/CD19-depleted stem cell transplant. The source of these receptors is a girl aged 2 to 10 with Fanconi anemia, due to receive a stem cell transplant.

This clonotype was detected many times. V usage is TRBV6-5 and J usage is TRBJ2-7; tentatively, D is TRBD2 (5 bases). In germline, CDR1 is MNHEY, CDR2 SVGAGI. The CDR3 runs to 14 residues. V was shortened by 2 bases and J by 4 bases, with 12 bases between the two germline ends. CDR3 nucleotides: TGTGCCAGCAGTTACCAAGGGAGCTCTTACGAGCAGTACTTC. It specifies CASSYQGSSYEQYF.

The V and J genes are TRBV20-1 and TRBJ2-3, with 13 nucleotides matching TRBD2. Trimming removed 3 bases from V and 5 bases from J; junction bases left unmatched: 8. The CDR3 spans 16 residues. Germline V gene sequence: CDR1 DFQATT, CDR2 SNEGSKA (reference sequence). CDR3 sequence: CSASPGTSGIGDTQYF. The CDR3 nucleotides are TGCAGTGCTAGCCCCGGGACTAGCGGGATTGGAGATACGCAGTATTTT.

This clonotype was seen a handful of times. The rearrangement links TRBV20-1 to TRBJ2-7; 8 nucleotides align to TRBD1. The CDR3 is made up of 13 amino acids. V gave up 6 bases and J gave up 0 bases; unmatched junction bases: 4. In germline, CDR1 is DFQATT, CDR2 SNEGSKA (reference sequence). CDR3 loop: CSARGHSSYEQYF. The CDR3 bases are TGCAGTGCCAGGGGGCATAGCTCCTACGAGCAGTACTTC.

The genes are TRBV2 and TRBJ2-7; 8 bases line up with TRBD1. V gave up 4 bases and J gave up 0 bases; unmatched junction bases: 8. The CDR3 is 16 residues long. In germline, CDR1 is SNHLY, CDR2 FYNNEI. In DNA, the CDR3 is TGTGCCAGCAGTGCCCCGGGACAGGACTTCTCCTACGAGCAGTACTTC. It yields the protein CASSAPGQDFSYEQYF.

The CDR3 here is CASSYGDSSYEQYF. The CDR3 region has the DNA TGTGCCAGCAGTTACGGGGACAGTTCCTACGAGCAGTACTTC. The chain carries TRBV6-5 and TRBJ2-7; 7 nucleotides match TRBD1. Germline V lookup: CDR1 MNHEY, CDR2 SVGAGI. The CDR3 is 14 residues long. The V segment lost 2 bases and the J segment 1 base; nucleotides outside the gene matches: 2.

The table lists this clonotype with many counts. The CDR3: CASSPGQGISQYF. CDR3 in DNA: TGTGCCAGCAGTCCCGGACAGGGGATTTCGCAGTATTTT. V gene TRBV6-4 combines with J gene TRBJ2-3, with TRBD1 identical over 9 bases. V was clipped by 5 bases and J by 10 bases; unmatched bases: 7. Germline V gene sequence: CDR1 MRHNA, CDR2 SNTAGT. This CDR3 contains 13 residues.

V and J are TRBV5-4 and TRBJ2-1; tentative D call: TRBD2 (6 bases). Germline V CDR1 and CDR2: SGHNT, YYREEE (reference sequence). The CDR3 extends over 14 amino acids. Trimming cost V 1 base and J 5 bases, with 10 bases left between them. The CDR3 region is CASSLRTTNNEQFF. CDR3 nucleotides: TGTGCCAGCAGCTTGAGGACTACTAACAATGAGCAGTTCTTC.

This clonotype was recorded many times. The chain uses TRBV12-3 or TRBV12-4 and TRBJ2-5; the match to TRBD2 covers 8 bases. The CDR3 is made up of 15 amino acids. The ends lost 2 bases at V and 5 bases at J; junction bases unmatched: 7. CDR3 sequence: CASSLFGGAWETQYF. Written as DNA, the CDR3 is TGTGCCAGCAGTTTATTCGGGGGGGCCTGGGAGACCCAGTACTTC.

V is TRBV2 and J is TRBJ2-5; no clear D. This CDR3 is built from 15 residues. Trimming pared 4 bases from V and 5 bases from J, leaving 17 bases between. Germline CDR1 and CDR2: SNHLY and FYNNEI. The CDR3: CASSVSGGYVETQYF. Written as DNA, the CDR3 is TGTGCCAGCAGTGTGTCCGGCGGCTATGTGGAGACCCAGTACTTC. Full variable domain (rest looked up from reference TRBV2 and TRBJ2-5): EPEVTQTPSHQVTQMGQEVILRCVPISNHLYFYWYRQILGQKVEFLVSFYNNEISEKSEIFDDQFSVERPDGSNFTLKIRSTKLEDSAMYFCASSVSGGYVETQYFGPGTRLLVL.

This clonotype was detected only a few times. The CDR3 loop is CSARDGTGSAYEQYF. The CDR3 bases are TGCAGTGCTAGAGACGGGACAGGGAGTGCCTACGAGCAGTACTTC. V usage is TRBV20-1 and J usage is TRBJ2-7, with 9 bases matching TRBD1. CDR3 length: 15 amino acids. CDR1 is DFQATT and CDR2 is SNEGSKA in the germline V gene (reference sequence). V lost 0 bases and J lost 2; bases outside the gene matches: 5.

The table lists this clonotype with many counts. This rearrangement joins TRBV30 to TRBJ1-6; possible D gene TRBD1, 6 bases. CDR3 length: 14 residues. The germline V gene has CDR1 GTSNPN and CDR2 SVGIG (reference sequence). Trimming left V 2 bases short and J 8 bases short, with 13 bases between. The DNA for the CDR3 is TGTGCCTGGAGTAAGAGGCGGGGGCATTCACCCCTCCACTTT. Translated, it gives CAWSKRRGHSPLHF.

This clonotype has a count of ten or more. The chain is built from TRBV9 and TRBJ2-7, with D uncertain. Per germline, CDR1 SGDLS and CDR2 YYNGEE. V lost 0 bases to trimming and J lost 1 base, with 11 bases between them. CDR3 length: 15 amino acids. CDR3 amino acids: CASSVGGSASYEQYF. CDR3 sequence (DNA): TGTGCCAGCAGCGTAGGCGGCAGTGCGTCCTACGAGCAGTACTTC.

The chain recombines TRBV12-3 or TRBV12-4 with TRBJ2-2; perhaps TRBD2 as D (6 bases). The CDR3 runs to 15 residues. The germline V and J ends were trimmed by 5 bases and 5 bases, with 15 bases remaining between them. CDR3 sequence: CASSVDRGGTGELFF. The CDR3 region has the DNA TGTGCCAGCAGTGTAGACCGGGGAGGAACCGGGGAGCTGTTTTTT.

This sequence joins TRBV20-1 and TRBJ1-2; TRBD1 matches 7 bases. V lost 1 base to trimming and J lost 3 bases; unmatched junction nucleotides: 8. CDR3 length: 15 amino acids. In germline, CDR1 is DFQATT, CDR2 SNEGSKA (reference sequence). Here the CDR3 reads CSARAPRQGDYGYTF. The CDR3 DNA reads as TGCAGTGCTAGAGCCCCAAGACAGGGAGACTATGGCTACACCTTC.

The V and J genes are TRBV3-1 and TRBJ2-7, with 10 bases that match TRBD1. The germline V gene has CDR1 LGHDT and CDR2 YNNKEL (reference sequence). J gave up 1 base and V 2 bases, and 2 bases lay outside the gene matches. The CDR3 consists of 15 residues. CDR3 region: CASSQLGQGSYEQYF. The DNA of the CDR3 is TGTGCCAGCAGCCAATTGGGACAGGGGTCCTACGAGCAGTACTTC.

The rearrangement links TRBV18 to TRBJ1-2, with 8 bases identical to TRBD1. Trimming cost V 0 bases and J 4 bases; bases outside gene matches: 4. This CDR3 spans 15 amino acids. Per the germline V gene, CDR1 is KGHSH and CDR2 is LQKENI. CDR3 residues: CASSPPGQGGYGYTF. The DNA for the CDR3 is TGTGCCAGCTCACCACCAGGACAGGGCGGCTATGGCTACACCTTC.

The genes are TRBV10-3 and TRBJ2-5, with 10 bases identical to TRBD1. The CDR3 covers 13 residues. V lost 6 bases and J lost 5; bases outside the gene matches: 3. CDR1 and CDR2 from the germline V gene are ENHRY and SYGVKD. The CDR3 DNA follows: TGTGCCATCAGGGGACAGGGGCGGGAGACCCAGTACTTC. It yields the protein CAIRGQGRETQYF.

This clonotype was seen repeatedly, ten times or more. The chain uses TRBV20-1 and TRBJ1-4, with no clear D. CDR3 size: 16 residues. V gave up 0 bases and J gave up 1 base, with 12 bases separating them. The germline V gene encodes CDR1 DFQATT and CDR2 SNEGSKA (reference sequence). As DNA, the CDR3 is TGCAGTGCTAGAGATCCCGGGGTGGGAACTAATGAAAAACTGTTTTTT. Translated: CSARDPGVGTNEKLFF.

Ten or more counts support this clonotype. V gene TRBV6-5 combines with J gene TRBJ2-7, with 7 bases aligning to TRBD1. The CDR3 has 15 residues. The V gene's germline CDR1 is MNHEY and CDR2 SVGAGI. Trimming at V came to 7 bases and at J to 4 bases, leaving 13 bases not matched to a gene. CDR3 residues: CASTSVPGGFYEQYF. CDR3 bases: TGTGCCAGCACCTCGGTGCCAGGGGGATTTTACGAGCAGTACTTC.

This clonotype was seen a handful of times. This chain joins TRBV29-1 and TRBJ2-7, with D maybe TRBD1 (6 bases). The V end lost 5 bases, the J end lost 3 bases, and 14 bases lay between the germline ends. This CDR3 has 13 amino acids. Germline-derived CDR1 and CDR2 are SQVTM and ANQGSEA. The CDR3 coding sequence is TGCAGCGTTCACAAAGGACAGCACTACGAGCAGTACTTC. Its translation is CSVHKGQHYEQYF.

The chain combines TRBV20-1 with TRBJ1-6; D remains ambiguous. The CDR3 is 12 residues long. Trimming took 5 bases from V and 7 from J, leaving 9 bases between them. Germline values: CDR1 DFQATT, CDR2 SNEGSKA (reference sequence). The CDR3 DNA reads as TGCAGTGCTCAATTGGTGAATTCACCCCTCCACTTT. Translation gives CSAQLVNSPLHF.

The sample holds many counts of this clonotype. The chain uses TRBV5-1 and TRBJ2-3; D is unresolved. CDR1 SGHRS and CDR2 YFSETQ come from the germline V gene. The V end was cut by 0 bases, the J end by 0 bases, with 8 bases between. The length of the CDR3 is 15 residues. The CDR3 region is CASSLEVPSTDTQYF. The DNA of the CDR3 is TGCGCCAGCAGCTTGGAGGTCCCTAGCACAGATACGCAGTATTTT.

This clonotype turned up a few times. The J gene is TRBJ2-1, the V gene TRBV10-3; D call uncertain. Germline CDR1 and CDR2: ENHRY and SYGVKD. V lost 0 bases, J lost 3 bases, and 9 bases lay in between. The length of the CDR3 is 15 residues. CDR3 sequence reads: CAISESGRIYNEQFF. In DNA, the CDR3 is TGTGCCATCAGTGAGTCGGGCAGGATCTACAATGAGCAGTTCTTC.

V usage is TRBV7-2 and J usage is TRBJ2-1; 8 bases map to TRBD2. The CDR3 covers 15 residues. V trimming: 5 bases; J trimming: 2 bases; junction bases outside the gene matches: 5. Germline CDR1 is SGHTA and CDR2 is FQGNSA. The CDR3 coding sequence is TGTGCCAGCAGCGTCAGCGGGGGTCCCTACAATGAGCAGTTCTTC. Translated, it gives CASSVSGGPYNEQFF. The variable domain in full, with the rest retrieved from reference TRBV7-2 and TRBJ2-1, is GAGVSQSPSNKVTEKGKDVELRCDPISGHTALYWYRQSLGQGLEFLIYFQGNSAPDKSGLPSDRFSAERTGGSVSTLTIQRTQQEDSAVYLCASSVSGGPYNEQFFGPGTRLTVL.

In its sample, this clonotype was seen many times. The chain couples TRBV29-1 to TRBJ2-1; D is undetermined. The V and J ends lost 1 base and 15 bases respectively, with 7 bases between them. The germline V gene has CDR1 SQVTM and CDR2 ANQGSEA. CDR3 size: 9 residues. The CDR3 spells CSVEAGRFF. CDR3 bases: TGCAGCGTTGAAGCGGGTCGGTTCTTC.